This T cell receptor (beta chain) was recovered during a study of sequential checkpoint blockade in melanoma. Treatment noted: randomized to nivolumab then ipilimumab (arm A) or the reverse (arm B). Germline V gives CDR1 SGHVS, CDR2 FNYEAQ. The junction had 4 bases not matched to a gene; V was cut back by 1 base and J by 3 bases. This CDR3 comprises 15 residues. Here immunoSEQ multiplex PCR was the method, and the copy in TCRdb shows in-frame clones only, minus some. Of 40,000 or so clones listed, 86% were seen once; the top ten hold around 10%. The origin of this receptor is a human donor with melanoma. This specimen consisted of CD8+ T cells sorted from blood (inferred from file names), obtained from a patient given nivolumab and ipilimumab in sequence. This chain joins TRBV7-6 and TRBJ2-7, with 9 bases aligning to TRBD1. CDR3 DNA: TGTGCCAGCAGCTTAGGGGGACAGGGATACTACGAGCAGTACTTC. It encodes CASSLGGQGYYEQYF. Supplemented by reference TRBV7-6 and TRBJ2-7, the full variable domain reads GAGVSQSPRYKVTKRGQDVALRCDPISGHVSLYWYRQALGQGPEFLTYFNYEAQQDKSGLPNDRFSAERPEGSISTLTIQRTEQRDSAMYRCASSLGGQGYYEQYFGPGTRLTVT.